Below, 14 T cell receptor beta chains from the same sample are listed, as sequenced in a study of monozygotic twins with inflammatory bowel disease (dated by TCRdb to between 2018 and 2021). Receptor amplification or capture employed 5' RACE. Sequencing took place on an Illumina HiSeq 2500. Following reprocessing of the reads by TCRdb, the data hold one row per CDR3 protein sequence and no DNA is available. This sample's table contains about 380,000 distinct CDR3 sequences. The ten top clones hold just over 2.5% of the sample. Sequencing was carried out using blood. These receptors all come from a human donor with ulcerative colitis or Crohn's disease, or a healthy co-twin of an affected twin (not recorded which).

This chain links TRBV13 with TRBJ2-7; TCRdb's D call, TRBD1, is unchecked because there is no DNA. This CDR3 is built from 16 residues. Germline CDR1 is PRHDT and CDR2 is FYEKMQ (reference sequence). CDR3 residues: CASSLGGQGASYEQYF.

This sequence joins TRBV4-1 and TRBJ1-5; TCRdb gives TRBD1 as the D gene, but with no DNA this cannot be confirmed. The CDR3 consists of 14 residues. CDR1 is MGHRA and CDR2 is YSYEKL in the germline V gene. The CDR3 sequence is CASSQWTGSQPQHF.

V gene TRBV12-3 or TRBV12-4 combines with J gene TRBJ2-5. This CDR3 spans 14 amino acids. This chain's CDR3 is CASSLSSEAETQYF.

The chain recombines TRBV9 with TRBJ2-7; TCRdb designates TRBD2, a call that cannot be tested without DNA. The CDR3 has 15 amino acids. Germline values: CDR1 SGDLS, CDR2 YYNGEE. The CDR3 loop reads CASSVGQGTSYEQYF.

The rearrangement joins TRBV7-2 to TRBJ1-6. The CDR3 is 14 residues long. Per germline, CDR1 SGHTA and CDR2 FQGNSA. CDR3 region: CASSLAGPNSPLHF.

The chain carries TRBV7-9 and TRBJ1-3; the D gene TCRdb calls, TRBD1, cannot be checked with no DNA. This CDR3 comprises 14 residues. The germline CDR1 and CDR2 sequences are SEHNR and FQNEAQ (reference sequence). The CDR3 protein is CASSLAGGGNTIYF.

The chain has TRBV4-3 and TRBJ2-2; TCRdb's D call of TRBD1 is untestable without DNA. The CDR3 loop spans 17 amino acids. Germline lookup yields CDR1 LGHNA and CDR2 YSLEER. CDR3 protein: CASSQGVGRGDTGELFF.

The chain is built from TRBV11-2 and TRBJ2-3; TCRdb gives TRBD1 as the D gene, but with no DNA this cannot be confirmed. The germline gives CDR1 SGHAT, CDR2 FQNNGV. The CDR3 spans 14 residues. The chain's CDR3 is CASSLEGGLDTQYF.

The chain recombines TRBV7-2 with TRBJ1-2; TCRdb designates TRBD1, a call that cannot be tested without DNA. Germline V gives CDR1 SGHTA, CDR2 FQGNSA. The CDR3 is 15 residues long. The CDR3 is CASSTNPRTGGGYTF.

This chain uses TRBV12-3 or TRBV12-4 with TRBJ2-3; the TCRdb D gene call, TRBD2, has no DNA to confirm it. CDR3 length: 14 residues. CDR3 protein: CASSLMAATNTQYF.

The chain couples TRBV7-9 to TRBJ2-3; checking the TCRdb D call of TRBD1 is not possible without DNA. The CDR3 spans 13 residues. Germline V gene sequence: CDR1 SEHNR, CDR2 FQNEAQ (reference sequence). The CDR3 is CASTREGARTQYF.

This chain connects TRBV20-1 to TRBJ2-7; without DNA, the TCRdb call of TRBD1 cannot be checked. This CDR3 comprises 12 residues. Germline CDR1 DFQATT, CDR2 SNEGSKA (reference sequence). CDR3 loop: CSASGANYEQYF.

V is TRBV20-1 and J is TRBJ2-3; no DNA is available, so the TRBD1 call from TCRdb remains unchecked. CDR1 is DFQATT and CDR2 is SNEGSKA in the germline V gene (reference sequence). This CDR3 comprises 15 residues. CDR3 amino acids: CSAVGGQGSTDTQYF.

The chain combines TRBV21-1 with TRBJ2-3; TCRdb lists TRBD2, though no DNA is available to test this call. TRBV21-1 is flagged as a pseudogene. This CDR3 is built from 16 residues. The CDR3: CASSVRLAGFTDTQYF.